A selection of T cell receptor beta chains follows, all from one sample in a study of shared T cell receptors in the human thymus. Repertoires were generated with immunoSEQ multiplex PCR, while TCRdb's copy carries only in-frame clones and drops some. This table has over 650,000 clones, approximately 89% appearing once. Another study also made use of these data, one on human thymus T cells.

Source material: thymocytes. The receptors come from a boy less than two years old with a congenital heart defect. CDR3s include the opening cysteine and the closing phenylalanine or tryptophan. D genes are given only for firm matches. Size is stated for part of the rows, as once, few or many counts, or as a class when the clone is expanded.

D gene	V gene	J gene	clone size	CDR3 length	CDR3 DNA	CDR3 protein
TRBD1	TRBV14	TRBJ2-7	-	13	TGTGCCAGCAGCCCAGGGGGTGACTACGAGCAGTACTTC	CASSPGGDYEQYF
-	TRBV21-1	TRBJ2-7	-	20	TGTGCCAGCAGCCCGTGGGAGGACAGGGTAGCGTACCCCCCTAACTACGAGCAGTACTTC	CASSPWEDRVAYPPNYEQYF
TRBD1	TRBV6-5	TRBJ1-6	-	15	TGTGCCAGCAGTTACTACCGGGACAGCGGGTCACCCCTCCACTTT	CASSYYRDSGSPLHF
-	TRBV14	TRBJ1-4	-	16	TGTGCCAGCAGCCGTCGGGGTTGGAGGGCTAATGAAAAACTGTTTTTT	CASSRRGWRANEKLFF
TRBD2	TRBV19	TRBJ2-7	-	15	TGTGCCAGTAGTCTGCGACTAGCGAGCTCCTACGAGCAGTACTTC	CASSLRLASSYEQYF
-	TRBV6-5	TRBJ1-1	-	14	TGTGCCAGCAGTTCGTCCTGGGCCAACACTGAAGCTTTCTTT	CASSSSWANTEAFF
-	TRBV5-6	TRBJ1-1	few	14	TGTGCCAGCAGCTTGGCGACAGGCCTCGGGAGGGCTTTCTTT	CASSLATGLGRAFF
TRBD2	TRBV12-5	TRBJ2-7	-	15	TGTGCTAGTGGTTTGGTGGAACCTAGCGGCTACGAGCAGTACTTC	CASGLVEPSGYEQYF
TRBD2	TRBV7-2	TRBJ2-7	-	16	TGTGCCAGCAGCTCCACGGGGACTAGCGGGCGCTACGAGCAGTACTTC	CASSSTGTSGRYEQYF
TRBD1	TRBV5-5	TRBJ2-3	-	16	TGTGCCAGCAGCTCGGCGGGACAGGGGATAGTAGATACGCAGTATTTT	CASSSAGQGIVDTQYF
-	TRBV14	TRBJ2-7	few	12	TGTGCCAGCAGCCAAGCGGCGGGGGAGCAGTACTTC	CASSQAAGEQYF
-	TRBV20-1	TRBJ2-1	-	11	TGCAGTGCTAGCGTTATCGATGAGCAGTTCTTC	CSASVIDEQFF
TRBD1	TRBV19	TRBJ1-1	once	17	TGTGCCAGTAGTATAAGACGGGACAGCCATATGAACACTGAAGCTTTCTTT	CASSIRRDSHMNTEAFF
-	TRBV27	TRBJ2-5	-	14	TGTGCCAGCAGTTTATTAGGGGAATCAGAGACCCAGTACTTC	CASSLLGESETQYF
-	TRBV5-1	TRBJ1-2	-	14	TGCGCCAGCAGCTTGAGTGAGGGTACCTACGGCTACACCTTC	CASSLSEGTYGYTF
TRBD1	TRBV15	TRBJ1-2	-	14	TGTGCCACCAGCAGAGTCAGGGGGGACTATGGCTACACCTTC	CATSRVRGDYGYTF
TRBD1	TRBV6-5	TRBJ1-4	once	16	TGTGCCAGCAGTTGCCTACCGGGACAGGCTAATGAAAAACTGTTTTTT	CASSCLPGQANEKLFF
TRBD1	TRBV27	TRBJ1-2	-	16	TGTGCCAGCAGTTTTGGCTTGCCGTGGACAGGGCATGGCTACACCTTC	CASSFGLPWTGHGYTF
TRBD2	TRBV15	TRBJ2-1	-	15	TGTGCCACCAGCAGAGATCGGGGAGGGGTCAATGAGCAGTTCTTC	CATSRDRGGVNEQFF
-	TRBV5-4	TRBJ2-5	-	14	TGTGCCAGCAGCTTCCGGCTAGACCAAGAGACCCAGTACTTC	CASSFRLDQETQYF
TRBD1	TRBV27	TRBJ1-2	-	15	TGTGCCAGCAGTAGACAGGGCCAGGGTGACTATGGCTACACCTTC	CASSRQGQGDYGYTF
TRBD1	TRBV19	TRBJ1-2	-	14	TGTGCCAGTAGTATAGATGGCAGGGGGATTGGCTACACCTTC	CASSIDGRGIGYTF
TRBD1	TRBV7-2	TRBJ2-7	-	15	TGTGCCAGCAGCCGCTATCGACAGGGCCACTACGAGCAGTACTTC	CASSRYRQGHYEQYF
-	TRBV13	TRBJ2-1	-	17	TGTGCCAGCAGCTTAGCCGAAAGGGGTAGTGGTGGGAATGAGCAGTTCTTC	CASSLAERGSGGNEQFF
-	TRBV4-3	TRBJ2-1	-	14	TGCGCCAGCAGCCAAGATTTCACTTACAATGAGCAGTTCTTC	CASSQDFTYNEQFF
-	TRBV7-8	TRBJ2-1	-	13	TGTGCCAGCAGCTTTAACTTTGGTAATGAGCAGTTCTTC	CASSFNFGNEQFF
TRBD2	TRBV4-1	TRBJ2-7	-	17	TGCGCCAGCAGCCAAGAATGGGTCGCGGGGGGGCCCCACGAGCAGTACTTC	CASSQEWVAGGPHEQYF
TRBD1	TRBV7-9	TRBJ1-2	-	14	TGTGCCAGCAGCTTAGAAGGGGGACAGATAGGCTACACCTTC	CASSLEGGQIGYTF
-	TRBV28	TRBJ1-1	-	14	TGTGCCAGCAGTCTCCCCGTATGGGAGACTGAAGCTTTCTTT	CASSLPVWETEAFF
-	TRBV2	TRBJ1-1	-	14	TGTGCCAGCAGTGAACATGACGGGGAGAATGAAGCTTTCTTT	CASSEHDGENEAFF
-	TRBV28	TRBJ1-1	few	15	TGTGCCAGCAGTTTAATTGGTCGAGGGAACACTGAAGCTTTCTTT	CASSLIGRGNTEAFF
TRBD1	TRBV25-1	TRBJ1-2	-	17	TGTGCCAGCAGTGAATCAGGGCACCCGGACAGGGACTATGGCTACACCTTC	CASSESGHPDRDYGYTF